This is a list of T cell receptor beta chains from one sample in a study of cytomegalovirus exposure and HLA in healthy donors. Clones were sequenced by immunoSEQ multiplex PCR, and TCRdb holds only the in-frame ones, with some missing. The sample carries around 92,000 clones, approximately 80% recorded once. Sequenced: PBMCs. The receptors here all came from a man in his 60s in good health and CMV-seropositive. The CDR3 runs from the conserved cysteine through the conserved F or W. The D gene is left open where the match is weak. Where a row states a size, it is once, few, many or the class of an expanded clone; other rows omit it.

CDR3 | DNA | J | V | size | D
CASSRTGTGGNEQFF | TGTGCCAGCAGCAGAACTGGGACAGGGGGCAATGAGCAGTTCTTC | TRBJ2-1 | TRBV6-6 | - | TRBD1
CASSLQQEGGQANSPLHF | TGTGCCAGCAGCTTACAACAGGAGGGGGGACAGGCCAATTCACCCCTCCACTTT | TRBJ1-6 | TRBV7-3 | - | TRBD1
CASSIGYGTASYEQYF | TGTGCCAGTAGTATAGGCTACGGGACAGCCTCCTACGAGCAGTACTTC | TRBJ2-7 | TRBV19 | - | TRBD1
CASSRIPGQAIIPEAFF | TGTGCCAGCAGCCGAATCCCGGGACAGGCCATTATTCCTGAAGCTTTCTTT | TRBJ1-1 | TRBV7-9 | - | TRBD1
CASSQSVGEYFPYGYTF | TGTGCCAGCAGCCAATCGGTAGGGGAATACTTTCCCTATGGCTACACCTTC | TRBJ1-2 | TRBV16 | - | -
CAISESTFRGNEQFF | TGTGCCATCAGTGAGTCGACGTTCAGGGGCAATGAGCAGTTCTTC | TRBJ2-1 | TRBV10-3 | - | -
CASSRTAQETQYF | TGTGCCAGTAGTCGGACAGCTCAAGAGACCCAGTACTTC | TRBJ2-5 | TRBV19 | - | -
CASSSEPTTKGLYEQYF | TGTGCCAGCAGTTCCGAGCCGACCACTAAAGGACTCTACGAGCAGTACTTC | TRBJ2-7 | TRBV5-4 | - | -
CASSQEESSTDTQYF | TGTGCCAGCAGCCAAGAAGAGTCTAGCACAGATACGCAGTATTTT | TRBJ2-3 | TRBV4-2 | - | -
CASSPGGRVNEQFF | TGCGCCAGCAGCCCGGGGGGGAGGGTGAATGAGCAGTTCTTC | TRBJ2-1 | TRBV5-1 | - | TRBD2
CASSQALAGVFEQYF | TGCGCCAGCAGCCAAGCTCTAGCGGGGGTATTCGAGCAGTACTTC | TRBJ2-7 | TRBV4-1 | - | TRBD2
CASSAGGGNEKLFF | TGTGCCAGCAGCGCGGGCGGGGGAAATGAAAAACTGTTTTTT | TRBJ1-4 | TRBV9 | - | -
CASSSDRVPYEQYF | TGTGCCAGCAGCTCGGACAGGGTTCCCTACGAGCAGTACTTC | TRBJ2-7 | TRBV5-4 | - | TRBD1
CSASVGAGYTF | TGCAGTGCTAGCGTGGGGGCCGGCTACACCTTC | TRBJ1-2 | TRBV20-1 | - | -
CASSLTDTQYF | TGTGCCAGCAGCCTCACAGATACGCAGTATTTT | TRBJ2-3 | TRBV6-6 | - | -
CAISDWPRGNTIYF | TGTGCCATCAGTGACTGGCCCAGAGGAAACACCATATATTTT | TRBJ1-3 | TRBV10-3 | - | -
CAWKGTHNTEAFF | TGTGCCTGGAAGGGGACACATAACACTGAAGCTTTCTTT | TRBJ1-1 | TRBV30 | - | -
CAWKMWEEDTQYF | TGTGCCTGGAAAATGTGGGAGGAAGATACGCAGTATTTT | TRBJ2-3 | TRBV30 | - | -
CASKGTVNTGELFF | TGTGCCAGCAAAGGGACAGTGAACACCGGGGAGCTGTTTTTT | TRBJ2-2 | TRBV2 | - | TRBD1
CASLSGGPWVEQFF | TGTGCCAGCCTTAGCGGGGGGCCGTGGGTTGAGCAGTTCTTC | TRBJ2-1 | TRBV28 | - | TRBD2
CARSLAGRGSTGELFF | TGTGCCAGAAGCTTGGCAGGGAGGGGAAGCACCGGGGAGCTGTTTTTT | TRBJ2-2 | TRBV5-3 | - | TRBD2
CASSQWGAGELFF | TGTGCCAGCAGCCAATGGGGGGCCGGGGAGCTGTTTTTT | TRBJ2-2 | TRBV14 | - | -
CSVAGGENDTYNEQFF | TGCAGCGTTGCCGGGGGGGAGAACGACACCTACAATGAGCAGTTCTTC | TRBJ2-1 | TRBV29-1 | - | TRBD2
CASSSTTGAGEKLFF | TGCGCCAGCAGCTCCACGACAGGGGCGGGGGAAAAACTGTTTTTT | TRBJ1-4 | TRBV5-1 | few | TRBD1
CSVESMAGPRETQYF | TGCAGCGTTGAAAGCATGGCGGGGCCTCGGGAGACCCAGTACTTC | TRBJ2-5 | TRBV29-1 | - | -
CASSQESGQGLYSNQPQHF | TGTGCCAGCAGCCAAGAGTCGGGACAGGGCCTTTATAGCAATCAGCCCCAGCATTTT | TRBJ1-5 | TRBV4-2 | - | TRBD1
CASSLYGQGGGTGELFF | TGTGCTAGCAGCTTATACGGACAGGGCGGGGGCACCGGGGAGCTGTTTTTT | TRBJ2-2 | TRBV7-7 | - | -
CASSGGGENEKLFF | TGTGCCAGCAGTGGAGGGGGCGAGAATGAAAAACTGTTTTTT | TRBJ1-4 | TRBV2 | few | TRBD1
CASSLTTIGGADTQYF | TGTGCCAGCAGCCTTACCACTATCGGGGGGGCAGATACGCAGTATTTT | TRBJ2-3 | TRBV4-2 | - | TRBD2
CASIQGKGNEQFF | TGTGCCAGTATTCAGGGTAAGGGAAATGAGCAGTTCTTC | TRBJ2-1 | TRBV19 | - | -
CASSINQGYTEAFF | TGCGCCAGCAGCATCAATCAGGGTTACACTGAAGCTTTCTTT | TRBJ1-1 | TRBV5-1 | - | -
CASSELTTGANNSPLHF | TGTGCCAGCAGTGAACTGACGACAGGAGCTAATAATTCACCCCTCCACTTT | TRBJ1-6 | TRBV6-1 | - | -
CASRNSGVSSYEQYF | TGTGCCAGCAGGAATAGCGGGGTCAGCTCCTACGAGCAGTACTTC | TRBJ2-7 | TRBV2 | once | TRBD2
CASSSSRGGTGELFF | TGCGCCAGCAGCTCGAGCAGGGGAGGGACCGGGGAGCTGTTTTTT | TRBJ2-2 | TRBV5-1 | - | -
CASSQPGGGSGSPLHF | TGTGCCAGCAGCCAGCCAGGGGGTGGTTCAGGTTCACCCCTCCACTTT | TRBJ1-6 | TRBV7-8 | - | TRBD1
CASSPADLGNSPLHF | TGTGCCAGCAGCCCAGCGGACCTGGGGAATTCACCCCTCCACTTT | TRBJ1-6 | TRBV7-6 | - | -
CASSLSGRVGDTQYF | TGTGCCAGCAGTTTATCGGGCAGGGTGGGAGATACGCAGTATTTT | TRBJ2-3 | TRBV27 | - | -